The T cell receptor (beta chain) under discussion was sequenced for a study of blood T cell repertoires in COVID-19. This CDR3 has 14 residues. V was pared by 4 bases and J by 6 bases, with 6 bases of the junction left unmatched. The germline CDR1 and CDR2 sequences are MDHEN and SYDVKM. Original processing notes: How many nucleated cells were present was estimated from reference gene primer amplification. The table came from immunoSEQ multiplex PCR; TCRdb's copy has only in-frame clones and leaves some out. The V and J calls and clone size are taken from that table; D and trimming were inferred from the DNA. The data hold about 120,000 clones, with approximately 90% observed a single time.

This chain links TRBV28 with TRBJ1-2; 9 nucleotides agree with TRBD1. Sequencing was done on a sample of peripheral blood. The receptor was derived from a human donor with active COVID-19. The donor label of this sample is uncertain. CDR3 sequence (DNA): TGTGCCAGCAGTTCCTACAGGGGGCTAAATGGCTACACCTTC. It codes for CASSSYRGLNGYTF.